The clone carrying this T cell receptor beta chain appeared many times. The sample comes from a study of early T cells in non-severe SARS-CoV-2 infection. Germline CDR1 and CDR2: MNHEY and SVGEGT. V was cut by 7 bases and J by 6 bases, with 19 bases left in between. The CDR3 length is 15 residues. Each single cDNA molecule received a unique molecular identifier. TCRdb reprocessed the 5' RACE reads via MiXCR and lists one record per CDR3 protein. The repertoire has about 60,000 distinct CDR3 sequences, 10% to 12% of them found once; the top ten carry roughly 3%. Specimen: whole blood, collected at baseline. The genes are TRBV6-2 or TRBV6-3 and TRBJ2-1, with D perhaps assigned TRBD1 or TRBD2 (6 bases each). The receptor's source is an adult who was a healthcare worker with PCR-confirmed SARS-CoV-2 infection or an uninfected control (not recorded which). CDR3 bases: TGTGCCAGCACCCTGAGGGGGGAAAGGGGCAATGAGCAGTTCTTC. Its translation is CASTLRGERGNEQFF.